This is a list of T cell receptor beta chains from one sample in a study of cytomegalovirus exposure and HLA in healthy donors. Data came from immunoSEQ multiplex PCR; TCRdb stores just in-frame clones and leaves some out. The sample gives 160,000 or so clones, around three quarters of which show up once; roughly 5% is in the top ten. The sample was PBMCs. Receptors originate from a man between 35 and 55 years old in good health and CMV-seronegative. CDR3s include the opening cysteine and the closing phenylalanine or tryptophan. The D gene is left open where the match is weak. Clone size is stated in some rows and not others, as once, few, many or a class when expanded.

j_gene	d_gene	abundance	v_gene	CDR3nt	CDR3aa
TRBJ2-2	TRBD2	NA	TRBV2	TGTGCCAGCCTCCGGGGGGGCTGGGACACCGGGGAGCTGTTTTTT	CASLRGGWDTGELFF
TRBJ2-7	TRBD2	NA	TRBV18	TGTGCCAGCTCACCACGAGCGGGGGGGCCCGACGAGCAGTACTTC	CASSPRAGGPDEQYF
TRBJ1-2	TRBD1	once	TRBV6-6	TGTGCCAGCAGTTCCCTAGGACAGGGTAGCGGCTACACCTTC	CASSSLGQGSGYTF
TRBJ2-5	NA	NA	TRBV29-1	TGCAGCGTTACCCAGGACTATACCCAGTACTTC	CSVTQDYTQYF
TRBJ1-3	NA	NA	TRBV9	TGTGCCAGCAGCACTCTTGACAGTGGGGGAAACACCATATATTTT	CASSTLDSGGNTIYF
TRBJ2-7	TRBD2	NA	TRBV9	TGTGCCAGCAGCGGGGGGGGTTACGAGCAGTACTTC	CASSGGGYEQYF
TRBJ2-3	NA	NA	TRBV6-1	TGTGCCAGCAGTGAGCACAGGGATGATACGCAGTATTTT	CASSEHRDDTQYF
TRBJ2-5	TRBD1	NA	TRBV5-1	TGCGCCAGCAGCATCGGACAGGGGGCAGGAGAGACCCAGTACTTC	CASSIGQGAGETQYF
TRBJ1-6	TRBD1	NA	TRBV15	TGTGCCACCAGCAGAGTGGGGACAGGGGTCTCCTATAATTCACCCCTCCACTTT	CATSRVGTGVSYNSPLHF
TRBJ1-2	TRBD1	NA	TRBV10-3	TGTGCCATCAGTGAGTCGAGCGGGACAGGGGTAGGCTACACCTTC	CAISESSGTGVGYTF
TRBJ2-3	TRBD1	NA	TRBV9	TGTGCCAGCAGCCCAGGGGGTACACCCTTCACAGATACGCAGTATTTT	CASSPGGTPFTDTQYF
TRBJ1-3	TRBD1	NA	TRBV18	TGTGCCAGCTCACCTCCGACAGGGCACTCTGGAAACACCATATATTTT	CASSPPTGHSGNTIYF
TRBJ2-1	NA	NA	TRBV5-5	TGTGCCAGCAGCCAAGGACAGCGCTCCTACAATGAGCAGTTCTTC	CASSQGQRSYNEQFF
TRBJ2-7	NA	once	TRBV7-2	TGTGCCAGCAGCCGTCCAGGTCCCTACGAGCAGTACTTC	CASSRPGPYEQYF
TRBJ2-7	TRBD1	NA	TRBV7-9	TGTGCCAGCAGCCCTACAGGGGTCCCCTACGAGCAGTACTTC	CASSPTGVPYEQYF
TRBJ2-3	TRBD1	NA	TRBV7-2	TGTGCCAGCAGCCCCGGGACAGGGGCCCTCACAGATACGCAGTATTTT	CASSPGTGALTDTQYF
TRBJ2-4	NA	once	TRBV7-2	TGTGCCAGCAGCCCCCAGGCCGCCGTTCAGTACTTC	CASSPQAAVQYF
TRBJ2-5	TRBD1	few	TRBV5-1	TGCGCCAGCACCGAGCCCCGGACAGGACAAGAGACCCAGTACTTC	CASTEPRTGQETQYF
TRBJ2-3	TRBD2	NA	TRBV30	TGTGCCTGGAGTGTACCAGCGGGGTCTAGCACAGATACGCAGTATTTT	CAWSVPAGSSTDTQYF
TRBJ2-7	TRBD2	NA	TRBV7-2	TGTGCCAGCAGCTTCCCCGGGACTAGCGGCGAGCAGTACTTC	CASSFPGTSGEQYF
TRBJ2-5	NA	NA	TRBV10-3	TGTGCCATCAGTGAGTTATTAGCGGACCAAGAGACCCAGTACTTC	CAISELLADQETQYF
TRBJ1-5	NA	NA	TRBV5-1	TGCGCCAGCAGGGAGGGGGGGGGCAATCAGCCCCAGCATTTT	CASREGGGNQPQHF
TRBJ2-1	TRBD1	few	TRBV27	TGTGCCAGCAGTTGGACAGGGTTGCATGAGCAGTTCTTC	CASSWTGLHEQFF
TRBJ2-3	NA	NA	TRBV6-1	TGTGCCAGCAGTTACGGAGATACGCAGTATTTT	CASSYGDTQYF
TRBJ1-5	NA	NA	TRBV5-5	TGTGCCAGCAGCTTGGCGGGGGTCAATCAGCCCCAGCATTTT	CASSLAGVNQPQHF
TRBJ1-1	NA	NA	TRBV7-9	TGTGCCAGCAGCCCCTATGGCGGCACTGAAGCTTTCTTT	CASSPYGGTEAFF
TRBJ1-5	NA	NA	TRBV5-8	TGTGCCAGCTGCCCCCCAGATAGCTATAGCAATCAGCCCCAGCATTTT	CASCPPDSYSNQPQHF
TRBJ1-4	TRBD1	NA	TRBV9	TGTGCCAGCAGCGTAGGGACAGGGCTGTACGGTGAAAAACTGTTTTTT	CASSVGTGLYGEKLFF
TRBJ2-1	TRBD2	NA	TRBV5-1	TGCGCCAGCAGCGAGGGCGGGGGTACGGATGAGCAGTTCTTC	CASSEGGGTDEQFF
TRBJ1-2	TRBD1	NA	TRBV6-5	TGTGCCAGCCACATCCGACAGGGAGTTAACTATGGCTACACCTTC	CASHIRQGVNYGYTF
TRBJ1-1	TRBD1	once	TRBV7-2	TGTGCCAGCAGCGCCAGACCCGGGACAGGGGGGACTGAAGCTTTCTTT	CASSARPGTGGTEAFF
TRBJ2-1	NA	NA	TRBV7-9	TGTGCCAGCAGCGGCATGGGGGACTTTGGGGAGCAGTTCTTC	CASSGMGDFGEQFF
TRBJ1-1	TRBD1	NA	TRBV6-5	TGTGCCAGCAGGCGCACCGGGACAGGTTATACTGAAGCTTTCTTT	CASRRTGTGYTEAFF
TRBJ2-7	NA	NA	TRBV18	TGTGCCAGCTCACCGCCTAGAAGTAGCTCCTACGAGCAGTACTTC	CASSPPRSSSYEQYF
TRBJ2-1	NA	NA	TRBV4-1	TGCGCCAGCAGCTTAGCGGTAAGCTCCTACAATGAGCAGTTCTTC	CASSLAVSSYNEQFF
TRBJ2-5	NA	NA	TRBV30	TGTGCCTGGGACGGCCCCCCGGGCCCACCGGGGGAGCAGTACTTC	CAWDGPPGPPGEQYF
TRBJ2-3	NA	NA	TRBV27	TGTGCCAGCAGTACACAGGGACGGGGCACAGATACGCAGTATTTT	CASSTQGRGTDTQYF
TRBJ2-2	NA	NA	TRBV5-1	TGCGCCAGCAGCTTGTACGAAGCGCTGAACACCGGGGAGCTGTTTTTT	CASSLYEALNTGELFF
TRBJ1-1	NA	NA	TRBV11-2	TGTGCCAGCAGCTCGAAGGGGGGGGTCGGTCGAACTGAAGCTTTCTTT	CASSSKGGVGRTEAFF
TRBJ2-3	NA	NA	TRBV5-1	TGCGCCAGCAGCTCTGGGGGCTCAGATACGCAGTATTTT	CASSSGGSDTQYF
TRBJ1-5	TRBD1	NA	TRBV2	TGTGCCAGCATGAGGGACAGGGGCAATCAGCCCCAGCATTTT	CASMRDRGNQPQHF
TRBJ2-2	TRBD2	once	TRBV2	TGTGCCAGCAGCGGGACTAGGTCCGGGGAGCTGTTTTTT	CASSGTRSGELFF